This entry lists 23 T cell receptor beta chains sequenced from one sample in a study of blood T cell repertoires in COVID-19 (dated by TCRdb to about 2020). Libraries were prepared through the immunoSEQ multiplex PCR assay. TCRdb mirrors the immuneACCESS table, restricted to in-frame sequences. Some clones are absent from its copies; in checked studies, under half trace to an unresolved V gene, and the reason for the others is unknown. This sample gives some 280,000 clones in total; 70% to 90% of them show up just once. Over 3.5% of the sample rests with the top ten. The specimen sequenced was peripheral blood. Every receptor here comes from a woman between 50 and 59 years old with active or convalescent COVID-19.

The chain joins TRBV6-2 or TRBV6-3 to TRBJ2-7; 7 bases are shared with TRBD2. The V segment lost 1 base and the J segment 0 bases; nucleotides outside the gene matches: 6. In germline, CDR1 is MNHEY, CDR2 SVGEGT. The CDR3 has 16 residues. CDR3 residues: CASSYYGLADSYEQYF. CDR3 coding DNA: TGTGCCAGCAGTTACTACGGGCTAGCGGACTCCTACGAGCAGTACTTC.

This clone was counted once. This chain joins TRBV13 and TRBJ2-3; D is uncertain. The CDR3 runs to 13 residues. Germline V gene sequence: CDR1 PRHDT, CDR2 FYEKMQ (reference sequence). V lost 5 bases and J lost 6, with 12 bases in between. DNA of the CDR3: TGTGCCAGCAGCCCCCAGCGCGGCGATACGCAGTATTTT. It specifies CASSPQRGDTQYF. Full variable domain (rest looked up from reference TRBV13 and TRBJ2-3): AAGVIQSPRHLIKEKRETATLKCYPIPRHDTVYWYQQGPGQDPQFLISFYEKMQSDKGSIPDRFSAQQFSDYHSELNMSSLELGDSALYFCASSPQRGDTQYFGPGTRLTVL.

This chain links TRBV4-2 with TRBJ2-1; TRBD2 aligns across 13 bases. J was trimmed by 3 bases and V by 2 bases; bases with no gene match: 4. The CDR3 totals 17 residues. Looked up from germline, CDR1 is LGHNA and CDR2 is YNFKEQ. The CDR3 DNA reads TGTGCCAGCAGCCAAACTAGCGGGAGGGGAAACTACAATGAGCAGTTCTTC. Protein product: CASSQTSGRGNYNEQFF.

This sequence joins TRBV10-3 and TRBJ2-1, with a tentative D call TRBD2 (6 bases). This CDR3 is built from 15 residues. Trimming took 3 bases from V and 5 from J, leaving 14 bases between them. Looked up from germline, CDR1 is ENHRY and CDR2 is SYGVKD. The CDR3 protein is CAISEVVADHNEQFF. The CDR3 nucleotides are TGTGCCATCAGTGAAGTGGTAGCGGACCACAATGAGCAGTTCTTC.

V and J are TRBV11-2 and TRBJ2-1; TRBD2 aligns across 12 bases. The CDR3 length is 15 residues. In germline, CDR1 is SGHAT, CDR2 FQNNGV. J gave up 9 bases and V 5 bases, and 8 bases lay outside the gene matches. The CDR3 DNA follows: TGTGCCAGCAGCACCCAAACGGGACTAGCGGGTGAGCAGTTCTTC. Protein product: CASSTQTGLAGEQFF.

This chain uses TRBV28 with TRBJ1-1; no clear D. Germline V gene data show CDR1 as MDHEN and CDR2 as SYDVKM. Trimming shortened V by 3 bases and J by 1 base, and 6 bases separated the two germline ends. The CDR3 has 13 amino acids. CDR3 loop: CASSLKRNTEAFF. The CDR3 bases are TGTGCCAGCAGTTTGAAGAGGAACACTGAAGCTTTCTTT. Full variable domain (missing parts from reference TRBV28 and TRBJ1-1): DVKVTQSSRYLVKRTGEKVFLECVQDMDHENMFWYRQDPGLGLRLIYFSYDVKMKEKGDIPEGYSVSREKKERFSLILESASTNQTSMYLCASSLKRNTEAFFGQGTRLTVV.

The chain links TRBV5-1 to TRBJ2-1; D perhaps matches TRBD1 (5 bases). This CDR3 comprises 13 residues. Per germline, CDR1 SGHRS and CDR2 YFSETQ. Trimming pared 2 bases from V and 7 bases from J, leaving 10 bases between. CDR3 in amino acids: CASSLGALNEQFF. DNA for the CDR3: TGCGCCAGCAGCTTAGGGGCCCTGAATGAGCAGTTCTTC.

The rearrangement uses TRBV2 and TRBJ2-1; TRBD2 agrees at 13 bases. The CDR3 runs 14 residues. J gave up 9 bases and V 6 bases, and 5 bases lay outside the gene matches. Germline V lookup: CDR1 SNHLY, CDR2 FYNNEI. The CDR3 region is CASSGLAGASEQFF. As DNA, the CDR3 is TGTGCCAGCAGCGGACTAGCGGGAGCTTCTGAGCAGTTCTTC. Full variable domain (remainder filled in from reference TRBV2 and TRBJ2-1): EPEVTQTPSHQVTQMGQEVILRCVPISNHLYFYWYRQILGQKVEFLVSFYNNEISEKSEIFDDQFSVERPDGSNFTLKIRSTKLEDSAMYFCASSGLAGASEQFFGPGTRLTVL.

Comment on this clone: Different DNA sequences within this sample yield the same CDR3. The chain employs TRBV5-1 and TRBJ2-3, with D maybe TRBD2 (6 bases). Deletions cut 6 bases from V and 3 bases from J, with 14 bases between. This CDR3 is 14 amino acids long. Germline CDR1 and CDR2: SGHRS and YFSETQ. The CDR3 nucleotides read TGCGCCAGCAACGGAGGGGCTAGAACAGATACGCAGTATTTT. It yields the protein CASNGGARTDTQYF.

The chain combines TRBV27 with TRBJ1-5, with D unresolved. V lost 0 bases and J lost 2, with 11 bases in between. This CDR3 contains 16 residues. Germline CDR1 reads MNHEY; CDR2 reads SMNVEV (reference sequence). As DNA, the CDR3 is TGTGCCAGCAGTTTATCGAATACTTACGGCAATCAGCCCCAGCATTTT. Its translation is CASSLSNTYGNQPQHF.

V is TRBV28 and J is TRBJ2-7, with 12 bases fitting TRBD2. The germline gives CDR1 MDHEN, CDR2 SYDVKM. The J segment lost 5 bases and the V segment lost 7 bases, leaving 9 bases of the junction unmatched. The CDR3 has 15 amino acids. CDR3 protein: CASNLLTSGSDEQYF. CDR3 DNA: TGTGCCAGCAATCTCCTGACTAGCGGGAGCGACGAGCAGTACTTC.

The gene calls are TRBV28 and TRBJ1-2; 10 positions match TRBD1. The germline CDR1 and CDR2 sequences are MDHEN and SYDVKM. After removal of 1 base from V and 4 bases from J, the junction contained 9 bases not matched to a gene. There are 17 residues in the CDR3. The DNA of the CDR3 is TGTGCCAGCAGTTTATTGCAGGAGGGACAGGGGACCTATGGCTACACCTTC. It encodes CASSLLQEGQGTYGYTF.

Concerning this clone itself: Compared with germline, one end of the junction differs, possibly owing to a read error. This chain links TRBV7-9 with TRBJ2-3; D is possibly TRBD1 (5 bases). The CDR3 totals 12 residues. The germline V gene encodes CDR1 SEHNR and CDR2 FQNEAQ (reference sequence). CDR3 region: CASSFQGWIEHF. CDR3 coding DNA: TGTGCCAGCAGCTTCCAGGGATGGATAGAGCATTTT.

The chain combines TRBV29-1 with TRBJ2-5; 7 bases match TRBD2. The germline V gene encodes CDR1 SQVTM and CDR2 ANQGSEA. V shed 4 bases and J 5 bases; nucleotides not matched to a gene: 13. There are 15 residues in the CDR3. Here the CDR3 reads CSVGEGGPSGETQYF. The CDR3 bases are TGCAGCGTTGGGGAGGGAGGGCCCTCGGGTGAGACCCAGTACTTC.

The chain recombines TRBV11-2 with TRBJ2-2, with D possibly being TRBD1 (6 bases). Germline values: CDR1 SGHAT, CDR2 FQNNGV. The CDR3 extends over 15 amino acids. The V end lost 5 bases, the J end lost 3 bases, and 13 bases lay between the germline ends. The CDR3 coding sequence is TGTGCCAGCAGCCTTCTAGGGGGTGACACCGGGGAGCTGTTTTTT. Protein product: CASSLLGGDTGELFF.

The genes are TRBV19 and TRBJ2-7, with 13 bases aligning to TRBD2. This CDR3 comprises 16 residues. CDR1 is LNHDA, CDR2 SQIVND, per germline (reference sequence). Trimming removed 4 bases from V and 4 bases from J; junction bases left unmatched: 7. The CDR3 DNA follows: TGTGCCAGTAGTACTTGGGGACTAGCGGGAAAATACGAGCAGTACTTC. It is translated as CASSTWGLAGKYEQYF.

J is TRBJ2-2 and V is TRBV9; 8 bases line up with TRBD2. Germline CDR1 reads SGDLS; CDR2 reads YYNGEE. V was clipped by 1 base and J by 4 bases; unmatched bases: 6. This CDR3 region has 16 residues. The CDR3 is CASSVLSGSGTGELFF. CDR3 DNA: TGTGCCAGCAGCGTATTGAGCGGGAGCGGCACCGGGGAGCTGTTTTTT.

CDR3 bases: TGTGCTAGTGGCCAAACTGGGAGGGGCAATCAGCCCCAGCATTTT. Its protein is CASGQTGRGNQPQHF. The chain couples TRBV12-5 to TRBJ1-5; D not certain. Germline V CDR1 and CDR2: LGHNT, FRNRAP. This CDR3 region has 15 residues. V dropped 6 bases and J dropped 2 bases, with 14 bases sitting between them.

The chain recombines TRBV6-5 with TRBJ2-2; 10 bases are shared with TRBD1. This CDR3 is built from 15 residues. Per the germline V gene, CDR1 is MNHEY and CDR2 is SVGAGI. The J segment lost 6 bases and the V segment lost 7 bases, leaving 8 bases of the junction unmatched. CDR3: CASKQGDRGAGELFF. CDR3 DNA sequence: TGTGCCAGCAAACAAGGGGACAGGGGAGCCGGGGAGCTGTTTTTT.

The chain joins TRBV5-5 to TRBJ1-3, with unresolved D. Germline CDR1 SGHKS, CDR2 YYEKEE (reference sequence). The V and J ends lost 0 bases and 5 bases respectively, with 9 bases between them. The CDR3 has 14 residues. The DNA of the CDR3 is TGTGCCAGCAGCTTGGCCGCGCTGAGAAACACCATATATTTT. It yields the protein CASSLAALRNTIYF.

The chain has TRBV6-5 and TRBJ1-2; TRBD1 matches 9 bases. V shed 8 bases, J shed 4 bases, and the junction held 2 bases outside the gene matches. Germline V gene lookup returns CDR1 MNHEY and CDR2 SVGAGI. This CDR3 has 12 residues. CDR3 nucleotide sequence: TGTGCCAGCGGGACAGGGCCCTATGGCTACACCTTC. It is translated as CASGTGPYGYTF.

CDR3 residues: CASTLSPGGNTEAFF. The CDR3 bases are TGTGCCAGTACTCTTAGCCCGGGGGGGAACACTGAAGCTTTCTTT. This chain joins TRBV19 and TRBJ1-1; tentatively, D is TRBD1 (5 bases). Germline-derived CDR1 and CDR2 are LNHDA and SQIVND (reference sequence). V was shortened by 7 bases and J by 1 base, with 16 bases between the two germline ends. This CDR3 comprises 15 residues. Complete variable domain (other parts from reference TRBV19 and TRBJ1-1): DGGITQSPKYLFRKEGQNVTLSCEQNLNHDAMYWYRQDPGQGLRLIYYSQIVNDFQKGDIAEGYSVSREKKESFPLTVTSAQKNPTAFYLCASTLSPGGNTEAFFGQGTRLTVV.

This rearrangement joins TRBV30 to TRBJ1-5; the D is unclear. Per the germline V gene, CDR1 is GTSNPN and CDR2 is SVGIG (reference sequence). V was cut by 2 bases and J by 6 bases, with 14 bases left in between. The CDR3 contains 14 residues. The CDR3 sequence is CAWSLARVGQPQHF. DNA of the CDR3: TGTGCCTGGAGTTTGGCGAGGGTGGGTCAGCCCCAGCATTTT. The entire variable domain, with the rest obtained from reference TRBV30 and TRBJ1-5, is as follows: SQTIHQWPATLVQPVGSPLSLECTVEGTSNPNLYWYRQAAGRGLQLLFYSVGIGQISSEVPQNLSASRPQDRQFILSSKKLLLSDSGFYLCAWSLARVGQPQHFGDGTRLSIL.